A single sample gave rise to the 18 T cell receptor beta chains below, sequenced in a study of vaccination effects on CD4 cells after COVID-19 (dated by TCRdb to 2021 to 2024). The library relied on the immunoSEQ multiplex PCR assay. The source is immuneACCESS, and TCRdb retained only in-frame sequences with V and J called. Part of the clones is not carried over; for the studies checked, unresolved V genes explain less than half of this, and the remainder is unexplained. The sample table holds under 50,000 clones, of which around four fifths were seen once. The ten largest clones add up to roughly 8.7% of the sample. After more than nine days of culture, CD4+ T cells were isolated with the EasySep CD4+ T cell isolation kit. For these TCRs, the target antigens are not known. The sample in question was CD4+ T cells from PBMCs cultured without peptide, obtained before COVID-19 vaccination. The receptors shown here come from a human donor who had a prior SARS-CoV-2 infection.

The CDR3 loop reads CSVGGVFVYDEQFF. CDR3 DNA sequence: TGCAGCGTTGGGGGCGTTTTTGTATACGATGAGCAGTTCTTC. The V gene is TRBV29-1, the J gene TRBJ2-1, with TRBD1 as a possible D gene (5 bases). The CDR3 extends over 14 amino acids. V lost 4 bases and J 8 bases, leaving 18 bases between the germline ends. Germline V gene data show CDR1 as SQVTM and CDR2 as ANQGSEA.

This clone was seen repeatedly, ten times or more. The chain is built from TRBV29-1 and TRBJ1-1; D remains unclear. Germline V gene lookup returns CDR1 SQVTM and CDR2 ANQGSEA. The CDR3 sequence is 14 residues long. The germline V and J ends were trimmed by 5 bases and 3 bases, with 16 bases remaining between them. The CDR3 spells CSVMEGWAYTEAFF. In DNA form, the CDR3 reads TGCAGCGTTATGGAGGGCTGGGCGTACACTGAAGCTTTCTTT.

The V gene is TRBV19, the J gene TRBJ2-1; 12 bases agree with TRBD1. The CDR3 covers 15 residues. The V and J ends lost 6 bases and 4 bases, in that order; junction bases with no gene match: 4. Per germline, CDR1 LNHDA and CDR2 SQIVND (reference sequence). The CDR3 bases are TGTGCCAGTAGCGGGGACAGGGGGCGATACAATGAGCAGTTCTTC. This translates into CASSGDRGRYNEQFF. Using reference TRBV19 and TRBJ2-1 for the parts outside the CDR3, the full variable domain is DGGITQSPKYLFRKEGQNVTLSCEQNLNHDAMYWYRQDPGQGLRLIYYSQIVNDFQKGDIAEGYSVSREKKESFPLTVTSAQKNPTAFYLCASSGDRGRYNEQFFGPGTRLTVL.

The chain is built from TRBV19 and TRBJ2-1, with 8 bases identical to TRBD1. Trimming took 8 bases from V and 8 from J; bases not matched to a gene: 11. CDR3 length: 14 residues. The germline gives CDR1 LNHDA, CDR2 SQIVND (reference sequence). CDR3 residues: CASGRTGSPDEQFF. DNA for the CDR3: TGTGCCAGTGGCCGGACAGGGTCTCCGGATGAGCAGTTCTTC.

This clone was detected a few times. The CDR3 DNA reads TGTGCCAGCAGTGGCCGCCCCCTTGTTGGGTTGTTCAATGAGCAGTTCTTC. Its translation is CASSGRPLVGLFNEQFF. V and J are TRBV6-1 and TRBJ2-1, with D unclear. Germline CDR1 and CDR2: MNHNS and SASEGT. The CDR3 spans 17 residues. V was clipped by 4 bases and J by 6 bases, with 22 bases between them.

The V and J genes are TRBV18 and TRBJ1-1; D might be TRBD1 (5 bases). Trimming took 3 bases from V and 10 from J, leaving 15 bases between them. Per the germline V gene, CDR1 is KGHSH and CDR2 is LQKENI. This CDR3 has 13 amino acids. The CDR3 reads CASSPNQGKGAFF. CDR3 nucleotides: TGTGCCAGCTCACCCAACCAGGGAAAAGGAGCTTTCTTT. Combining the CDR3 with reference TRBV18 and TRBJ1-1 gives the whole variable domain NAGVMQNPRHLVRRRGQEARLRCSPMKGHSHVYWYRQLPEEGLKFMVYLQKENIIDESGMPKERFSAEFPKEGPSILRIQQVVRGDSAAYFCASSPNQGKGAFFGQGTRLTVV.

The chain recombines TRBV6-5 with TRBJ1-5; D not certain. The V gene's germline CDR1 is MNHEY and CDR2 SVGAGI. The CDR3 is 12 residues long. The ends were cut back, 6 bases at V and 3 bases at J, with 6 bases in the middle. This CDR3 is CASRGYNQPQHF. CDR3 DNA sequence: TGTGCCAGCAGGGGATACAATCAGCCCCAGCATTTT.

This clone was observed a few times. The chain employs TRBV6-2 or TRBV6-3 and TRBJ2-1, with unresolved D. V shed 0 bases and J shed 5 bases, with 8 bases lying between them. The CDR3 consists of 14 residues. From germline, CDR1 is MNHEY and CDR2 SVGEGT. This CDR3 reads CASSYSTQDNEQFF. The CDR3 DNA reads TGTGCCAGCAGTTACTCGACACAAGACAATGAGCAGTTCTTC.

The J gene is TRBJ2-6, the V gene TRBV6-1, with 10 bases fitting TRBD2. CDR1 and CDR2 from the germline V gene are MNHNS and SASEGT. CDR3 length equals 19 residues. Losses at the gene ends were 2 bases for V and 2 bases for J; bases not matched to a gene: 9. As DNA, the CDR3 is TGTGCCAGCAGTGAACGGCTAGCGGGGGTAGAACCTGGGGCCAACGTCCTGACTTTC. It translates to CASSERLAGVEPGANVLTF.

The V gene is TRBV15, the J gene TRBJ1-5, with TRBD1 matching 9 bases. This CDR3 region has 16 residues. Germline trimming cut 1 base from V and 2 bases from J; bases unmatched to any gene: 3. CDR1 is LNHNV and CDR2 is YYDKDF in the germline V gene (reference sequence). CDR3 residues: CATSRVGQGGNQPQHF. CDR3 sequence (DNA): TGTGCCACCAGCAGAGTGGGACAGGGTGGCAATCAGCCCCAGCATTTT.

The chain carries TRBV24-1 and TRBJ2-5; D may be TRBD1 or TRBD2 (5 bases each). CDR1 is KGHDR, CDR2 SFDVKD, per germline. V was shortened by 5 bases and J by 5 bases, with 17 bases between the two germline ends. This CDR3 contains 15 residues. The CDR3 region is CATSGSLGPGETQYF. CDR3 in DNA: TGTGCCACCAGTGGCAGTTTGGGGCCGGGGGAGACCCAGTACTTC.

The chain links TRBV5-8 to TRBJ2-3; D possibly corresponds to TRBD1 (5 bases). Germline CDR1 reads SGHTS; CDR2 reads YDEGEE. The CDR3 extends over 16 amino acids. V was pared by 4 bases and J by 6 bases, with 21 bases between. CDR3 coding DNA: TGTGCCAGCAGCCGCAGCCTGGACACTTTGAGCGATACGCAGTATTTT. It encodes CASSRSLDTLSDTQYF. The entire variable domain, with the rest obtained from reference TRBV5-8 and TRBJ2-3, is as follows: EAGVTQSPTHLIKTRGQQATLRCSPISGHTSVYWYQQALGLGLQFLLWYDEGEERNRGNFPPRFSGRQFPNYSSELNVNALELEDSALYLCASSRSLDTLSDTQYFGPGTRLTVL.

This chain uses TRBV5-1 with TRBJ2-5; D is perhaps TRBD2 (7 bases). With 2 bases removed from V and 5 bases from J, the gap between germline ends came to 13 bases. This CDR3 is 14 amino acids long. Germline CDR1 reads SGHRS; CDR2 reads YFSETQ. The CDR3 reads CASSLDGGQETQYF. Written as DNA, the CDR3 is TGCGCCAGCAGCTTAGACGGGGGGCAGGAGACCCAGTACTTC.

This clone was seen only a few times. V gene TRBV6-2 or TRBV6-3 combines with J gene TRBJ2-1, with a tentative D call TRBD2 (5 bases). Trimming took off 8 bases at V and 1 base at J, with 12 bases between the two ends. Germline CDR1 reads MNHEY; CDR2 reads SVGEGT. This CDR3 has 14 amino acids. The CDR3 DNA reads as TGTGCCAGCCGTTGGACGGGATCCTACAATGAGCAGTTCTTC. This translates into CASRWTGSYNEQFF.

The J gene is TRBJ1-5, the V gene TRBV6-5; D is unclear. Deletions cut 0 bases from V and 6 bases from J, with 6 bases between. This CDR3 comprises 13 residues. The germline CDR1 and CDR2 sequences are MNHEY and SVGAGI. The CDR3 reads CASSYSRTQPQHF. In nucleotides, the CDR3 is TGTGCCAGCAGTTACTCGAGGACTCAGCCCCAGCATTTT.

This clone came up a few times. The V call is TRBV3-1 (or the pseudogene TRBV3-2), the J call TRBJ1-6; no definite D call. V gave up 3 bases and J gave up 7 bases, with 10 bases separating them. Germline V gives CDR1 LGHDT, CDR2 YNNKEL (reference sequence). This CDR3 is 14 amino acids long. The CDR3 sequence is CASSQWSGNSPLHF. DNA of the CDR3: TGTGCCAGCAGCCAGTGGAGCGGGAATTCACCCCTCCACTTT.

J is TRBJ2-3 and V is TRBV7-9; D remains ambiguous. The length of the CDR3 is 15 residues. V lost 1 base, J lost 5 bases, and 13 bases lay in between. Germline V gives CDR1 SEHNR, CDR2 FQNEAQ (reference sequence). The CDR3 spells CASSLGFSYEDTQYF. The CDR3 nucleotides are TGTGCCAGCAGCTTAGGGTTCAGTTATGAAGATACGCAGTATTTT.

The chain links TRBV5-1 to TRBJ2-7; the match to TRBD2 covers 11 bases. This CDR3 region has 15 residues. The V gene's germline CDR1 is SGHRS and CDR2 YFSETQ. Trimming at V came to 4 bases and at J to 1 base, leaving 4 bases not matched to a gene. The CDR3 spells CASSTGTSGSYEQYF. The DNA for the CDR3 is TGCGCCAGCAGCACCGGGACTAGCGGATCCTACGAGCAGTACTTC.